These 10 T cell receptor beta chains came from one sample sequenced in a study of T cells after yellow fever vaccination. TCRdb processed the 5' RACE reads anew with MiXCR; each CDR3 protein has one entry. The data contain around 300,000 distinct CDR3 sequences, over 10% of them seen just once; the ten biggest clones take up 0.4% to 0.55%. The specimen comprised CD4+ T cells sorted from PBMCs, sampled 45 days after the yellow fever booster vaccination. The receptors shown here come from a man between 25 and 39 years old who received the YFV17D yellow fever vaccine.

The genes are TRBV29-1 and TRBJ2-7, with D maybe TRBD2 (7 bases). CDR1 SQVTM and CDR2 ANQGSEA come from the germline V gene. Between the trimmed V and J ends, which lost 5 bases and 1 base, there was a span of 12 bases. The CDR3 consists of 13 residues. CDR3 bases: TGCAGCGTTCTAAAGGGGGGGTCCTACGAGCAGTACTTC. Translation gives CSVLKGGSYEQYF.

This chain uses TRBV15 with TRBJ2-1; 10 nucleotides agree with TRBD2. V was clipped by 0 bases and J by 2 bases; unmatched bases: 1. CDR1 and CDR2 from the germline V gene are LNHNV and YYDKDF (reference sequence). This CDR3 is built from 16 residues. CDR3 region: CATSRDGTSAYNEQFF. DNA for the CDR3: TGTGCCACCAGCAGAGATGGGACTAGCGCCTACAATGAGCAGTTCTTC.

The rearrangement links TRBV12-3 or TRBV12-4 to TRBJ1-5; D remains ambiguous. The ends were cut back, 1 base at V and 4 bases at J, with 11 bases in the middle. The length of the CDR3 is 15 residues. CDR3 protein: CASSLEQSKNQPQHF. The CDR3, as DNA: TGTGCCAGCAGTTTAGAACAGAGCAAGAATCAGCCCCAGCATTTT.

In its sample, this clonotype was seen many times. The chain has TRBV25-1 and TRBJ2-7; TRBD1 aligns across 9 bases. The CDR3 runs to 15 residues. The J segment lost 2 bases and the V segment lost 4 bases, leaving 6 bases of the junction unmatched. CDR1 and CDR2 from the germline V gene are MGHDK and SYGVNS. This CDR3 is CASSGPGQGTYEQYF. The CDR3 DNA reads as TGTGCCAGCAGTGGGCCGGGACAGGGAACCTACGAGCAGTACTTC.

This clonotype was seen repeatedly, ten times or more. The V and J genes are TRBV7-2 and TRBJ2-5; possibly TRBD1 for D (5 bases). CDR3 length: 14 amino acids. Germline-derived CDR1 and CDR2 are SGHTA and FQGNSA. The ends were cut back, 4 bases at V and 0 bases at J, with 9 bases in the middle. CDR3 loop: CASSSPGYQETQYF. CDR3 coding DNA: TGTGCCAGCAGCTCTCCAGGGTACCAAGAGACCCAGTACTTC.

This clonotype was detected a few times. The CDR3 DNA reads TGTGCCAGCAGAAACCAGGGAGGGGCAGATACGCAGTATTTT. Amino acid sequence: CASRNQGGADTQYF. This sequence joins TRBV6-1 and TRBJ2-3; 7 bases line up with TRBD2. The J segment lost 4 bases and the V segment lost 6 bases, leaving 7 bases of the junction unmatched. CDR3 length: 14 amino acids. Germline V gene lookup returns CDR1 MNHNS and CDR2 SASEGT.

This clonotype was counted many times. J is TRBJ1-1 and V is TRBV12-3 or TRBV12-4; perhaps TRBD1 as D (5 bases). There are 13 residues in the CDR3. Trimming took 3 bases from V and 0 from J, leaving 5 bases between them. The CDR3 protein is CASSLGLNTEAFF. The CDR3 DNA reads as TGTGCCAGCAGTTTGGGACTGAACACTGAAGCTTTCTTT.

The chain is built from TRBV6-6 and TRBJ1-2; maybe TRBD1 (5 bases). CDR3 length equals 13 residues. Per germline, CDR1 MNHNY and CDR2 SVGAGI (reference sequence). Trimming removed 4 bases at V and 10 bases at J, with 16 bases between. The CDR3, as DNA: TGTGCCAGCAGTTTAACCCAGGGTAGTCACTACACCTTC. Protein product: CASSLTQGSHYTF.

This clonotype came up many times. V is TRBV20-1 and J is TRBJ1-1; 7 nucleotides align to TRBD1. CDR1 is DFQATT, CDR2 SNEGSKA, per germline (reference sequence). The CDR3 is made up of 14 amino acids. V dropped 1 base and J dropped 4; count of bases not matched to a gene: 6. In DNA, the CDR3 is TGCAGTGCTAGAGCTTTTACAGGGGTCACTGAAGCTTTCTTT. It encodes CSARAFTGVTEAFF.

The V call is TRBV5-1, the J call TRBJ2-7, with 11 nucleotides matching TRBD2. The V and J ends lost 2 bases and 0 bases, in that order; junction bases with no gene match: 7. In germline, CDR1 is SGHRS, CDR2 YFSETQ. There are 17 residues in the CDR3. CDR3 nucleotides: TGCGCCAGCAGCTTCGGGACTAGCGGTTTAAGCTCCTACGAGCAGTACTTC. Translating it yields CASSFGTSGLSSYEQYF.